Listed here are 17 T cell receptor beta chains from one sample, sequenced in a study of T cells after yellow fever vaccination (dated by TCRdb to between 2018 and 2020). Library prep was done by 5' RACE. Sequencing was performed on an Illumina NovaSeq 6000. TCRdb handled the public reads itself, with Q25 trimming in fastp and clone calling in MiXCR, and kept productive beta chains. Every entry covers one CDR3 protein and lists the most common genes and DNA from its rows. The sample table contains 250,000 to 400,000 distinct CDR3 sequences; only one count was recorded for 3.5% to 4.5% of them. 19% of the sample is in the top ten clones. Per the publication, the treatment or condition label means: live attenuated yellow fever vaccine strain. The material sequenced was PBMCs, taken 15 days after the yellow fever booster vaccination. All receptors come from a young man who received the YFV17D yellow fever vaccine.

This clonotype has just a few counts. The V call is TRBV18, the J call TRBJ2-5, with D possibly matching TRBD2 (5 bases). Trimming left V 3 bases short and J 0 bases short, with 8 bases between. The CDR3 contains 14 residues. Looked up from germline, CDR1 is KGHSH and CDR2 is LQKENI. The CDR3 region is CASSPYGDQETQYF. CDR3 sequence (DNA): TGTGCCAGCTCACCCTACGGGGACCAAGAGACCCAGTACTTC.

CDR3 DNA: TGTGCCAGCAGTCTAGAGGTGTTCTCCTACGAGCAGTACTTC. This encodes CASSLEVFSYEQYF. The rearrangement joins TRBV11-2 to TRBJ2-7, with D hard to call. The germline CDR1 and CDR2 sequences are SGHAT and FQNNGV. This CDR3 contains 14 residues. The germline V and J ends were trimmed by 6 bases and 0 bases, with 12 bases remaining between them.

This clonotype has just a few counts. The chain joins TRBV7-2 to TRBJ1-1; 10 bases map to TRBD1. Germline trimming cut 5 bases from V and 10 bases from J; bases unmatched to any gene: 10. The V gene's germline CDR1 is SGHTA and CDR2 FQGNSA. CDR3 length equals 14 residues. The CDR3 DNA follows: TGTGCCAGCAGCCCGGGACAGGGGCTATTCCGAGCTTTCTTT. Protein sequence: CASSPGQGLFRAFF.

The rearrangement joins TRBV10-3 to TRBJ2-3; D ambiguous. Deletions cut 11 bases from V and 3 bases from J, with 24 bases between. This CDR3 contains 16 residues. Per the germline V gene, CDR1 is ENHRY and CDR2 is SYGVKD. The CDR3 sequence is CAARGQSRERTDTQYF. In DNA, the CDR3 is TGTGCCGCCCGTGGGCAATCTAGGGAAAGGACAGATACGCAGTATTTT.

This clonotype showed up many times. This chain links TRBV4-1 with TRBJ1-4; maybe TRBD1 (6 bases). Trimming left V 3 bases short and J 3 bases short, with 11 bases between. In germline, CDR1 is MGHRA, CDR2 YSYEKL. CDR3 size: 15 residues. The CDR3 bases are TGCGCCAGCAGCCATCCACAGGGCGCTAATGAAAAACTGTTTTTT. Protein: CASSHPQGANEKLFF.

This clonotype occurred a few times. The CDR3 DNA reads as TGCAGCGCTAAAACGGGACAGAACTACGAGCAGTACTTC. Translating it yields CSAKTGQNYEQYF. The chain is built from TRBV29-1 and TRBJ2-7; TRBD1 aligns across 7 bases. Per the germline V gene, CDR1 is SQVTM and CDR2 is ANQGSEA. With V trimmed by 7 bases and J by 3 bases, 9 bases remained unmatched. The CDR3 is made up of 13 amino acids.

The genes are TRBV7-2 and TRBJ2-7; D might be TRBD1 (6 bases). The CDR3 length is 15 residues. CDR1 and CDR2 (germline): SGHTA, FQGNSA. Between the trimmed V and J ends, which lost 1 base and 1 base, there was a span of 11 bases. CDR3 sequence (DNA): TGTGCCAGCAGCTTAGGGGGGCGGATTTCCTACGAGCAGTACGTC. Residues: CASSLGGRISYEQYV.

DNA of the CDR3: TGTGCCAGCAGCCCAGGACTAGCGGGGGGAGAGCGGGGAGAGACCCAGTACTTC. Protein product: CASSPGLAGGERGETQYF. The V gene is TRBV4-2, the J gene TRBJ2-5; the match to TRBD2 covers 14 bases. Germline CDR1 is LGHNA and CDR2 is YNFKEQ. The CDR3 has 18 residues. The J segment lost 4 bases and the V segment lost 4 bases, leaving 11 bases of the junction unmatched.

This clonotype was picked up many times. The V and J genes are TRBV20-1 and TRBJ1-1; no clear D. Germline V gene data show CDR1 as DFQATT and CDR2 as SNEGSKA (reference sequence). V shed 0 bases and J shed 1 base, with 12 bases lying between them. CDR3 length equals 15 residues. The CDR3 DNA reads as TGCAGTGCTAGAGATCTTAAGCTAGCGAACACTGAAGCTTTCTTT. Translated: CSARDLKLANTEAFF.

The V and J genes are TRBV7-3 and TRBJ1-1; unclear D gene. The CDR3 totals 13 residues. Germline assignment: CDR1 SGHTA and CDR2 FQGTGA. Between the trimmed V and J ends, which lost 3 bases and 5 bases, there was a span of 10 bases. In nucleotides, the CDR3 is TGTGCCAGCAGCTTCCTTCGAACAACTGAAGCTTTCTTT. Its protein is CASSFLRTTEAFF.

This clonotype was recorded at least ten times. V is TRBV28 and J is TRBJ1-2; D unresolved. This CDR3 spans 12 amino acids. Trimming cost V 4 bases and J 4 bases, with 7 bases left between them. In germline, CDR1 is MDHEN, CDR2 SYDVKM. CDR3 bases: TGTGCCAGCAGTTCCGCACCCTATGGCTACACCTTC. Amino acids: CASSSAPYGYTF.

This clonotype appeared many times. This chain connects TRBV5-1 to TRBJ2-7; TRBD2 matches 14 bases. The CDR3 runs to 17 residues. Germline V gene sequence: CDR1 SGHRS, CDR2 YFSETQ. Trimming removed 4 bases from V and 2 bases from J; junction bases left unmatched: 8. CDR3 coding DNA: TGCGCCAGCAGCCCGAGGACTAGCGGGGGGTCCACCTACGAGCAGTACTTC. Its translation is CASSPRTSGGSTYEQYF.

This clonotype appeared a few times. The CDR3 protein is CASSGPYYGYTF. Here the CDR3 DNA reads TGTGCCAGCAGTGGGCCCTACTATGGCTACACCTTC. The chain joins TRBV12-3 or TRBV12-4 to TRBJ1-2; no definite D call. CDR3 length: 12 amino acids. V lost 5 bases and J 3 bases, leaving 7 bases between the germline ends.

At least ten counts were recorded for this clonotype. The chain employs TRBV7-9 and TRBJ2-3; D is unclear. The CDR3 contains 12 residues. V was trimmed by 5 bases and J by 4 bases, leaving 7 bases between them. Germline V CDR1 and CDR2: SEHNR, FQNEAQ (reference sequence). The CDR3 is CASSPGSDTQYF. In nucleotides, the CDR3 is TGTGCCAGCAGCCCGGGTTCAGATACGCAGTATTTT.

This clonotype was counted ten times or more. The V call is TRBV20-1, the J call TRBJ2-5; TRBD1 matches 7 bases. The trim removed 5 bases at V and 2 bases at J, leaving 8 bases unmatched. The CDR3 runs to 14 residues. The V gene's germline CDR1 is DFQATT and CDR2 SNEGSKA (reference sequence). CDR3 coding DNA: TGCAGTGCTGGCGGTTCGGGACAGCAAGAGACCCAGTACTTC. It translates to CSAGGSGQQETQYF.

V is TRBV6-4 and J is TRBJ2-3; perhaps TRBD2 as D (6 bases). Germline CDR1 is MRHNA and CDR2 is SNTAGT. The CDR3 is 14 amino acids. V lost 3 bases, J lost 4 bases, and 11 bases lay in between. CDR3 nucleotides: TGTGCCAGCAGTGAAGGAGGGGTCGCAGATACGCAGTATTTT. This sequence encodes CASSEGGVADTQYF.

The chain carries TRBV12-3 or TRBV12-4 and TRBJ2-3, with TRBD2 matching over 11 bases. CDR3 length: 14 residues. V was clipped by 8 bases and J by 4 bases; unmatched bases: 5. CDR3 DNA: TGTGCCAGCTCGGGGACTAGCGGTGCAGATACGCAGTATTTT. Amino acid sequence: CASSGTSGADTQYF.